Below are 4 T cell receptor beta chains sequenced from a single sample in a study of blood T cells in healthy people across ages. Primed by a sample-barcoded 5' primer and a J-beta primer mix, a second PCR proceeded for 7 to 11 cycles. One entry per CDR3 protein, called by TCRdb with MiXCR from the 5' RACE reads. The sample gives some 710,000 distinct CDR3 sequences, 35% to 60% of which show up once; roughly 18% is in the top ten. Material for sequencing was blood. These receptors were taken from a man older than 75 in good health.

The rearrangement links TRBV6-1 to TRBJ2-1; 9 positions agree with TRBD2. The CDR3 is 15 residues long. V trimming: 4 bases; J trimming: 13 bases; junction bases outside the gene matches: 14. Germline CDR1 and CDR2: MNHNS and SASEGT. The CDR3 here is CASSVAGVRGETQFF. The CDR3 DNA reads TGTGCCAGCAGTGTAGCGGGAGTTCGGGGGGAGACCCAGTTCTTC.

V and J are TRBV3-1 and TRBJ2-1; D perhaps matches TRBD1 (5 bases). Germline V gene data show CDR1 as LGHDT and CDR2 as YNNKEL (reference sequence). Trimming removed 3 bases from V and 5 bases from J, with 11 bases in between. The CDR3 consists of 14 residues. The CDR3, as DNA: TGTGCCAGCAGCCAGGACAAAATTGACAATGAGCAGTTCTTC. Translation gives CASSQDKIDNEQFF.

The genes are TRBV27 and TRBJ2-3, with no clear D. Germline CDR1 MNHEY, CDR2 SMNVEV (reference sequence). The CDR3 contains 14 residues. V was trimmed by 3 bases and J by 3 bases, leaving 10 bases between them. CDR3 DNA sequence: TGTGCCAGCAGTTTCGCTCATTCGACAGATACGCAGTATTTT. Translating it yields CASSFAHSTDTQYF.

The CDR3 sequence is CASSPMVRQGADNEQYF. CDR3 DNA: TGTGCCAGCAGCCCGATGGTACGACAGGGGGCGGACAATGAGCAGTACTTC. V is TRBV7-2 and J is TRBJ2-5; 10 positions match TRBD1. Losses at the gene ends were 5 bases for V and 11 bases for J; bases not matched to a gene: 20. This CDR3 is built from 17 residues. Germline assignment: CDR1 SGHTA and CDR2 FQGNSA. The full variable domain, its missing parts supplied by reference TRBV7-2 and TRBJ2-5, is GAGVSQSPSNKVTEKGKDVELRCDPISGHTALYWYRQSLGQGLEFLIYFQGNSAPDKSGLPSDRFSAERTGGSVSTLTIQRTQQEDSAVYLCASSPMVRQGADNEQYFGPGTRLLVL.